The 20 T cell receptor beta chains below come from one sample, sequenced in a study of blood T cell repertoires in COVID-19. Sequencing was performed with immunoSEQ multiplex PCR; in TCRdb, only in-frame clones are kept and a portion is missing. The data hold 95,000 to 150,000 clones, with approximately 87% observed a single time. The sequencing input was peripheral blood. These receptors were obtained from a woman aged 70-85 years with acute or convalescent COVID-19.

J is TRBJ2-5 and V is TRBV15, with D unclear. Per germline, CDR1 LNHNV and CDR2 YYDKDF (reference sequence). The CDR3 runs 14 residues. V was shortened by 1 base and J by 1 base, with 7 bases between the two germline ends. The CDR3 here is CATSRGNIQETQYF. In DNA form, the CDR3 reads TGTGCCACCAGCAGAGGAAACATCCAAGAGACCCAGTACTTC.

The chain recombines TRBV7-3 with TRBJ2-7, with 10 bases lining up with TRBD2. The V gene end was trimmed by 5 bases and the J gene end by 5 bases; junction bases not matched to a gene: 6. Germline V gene data show CDR1 as SGHTA and CDR2 as FQGTGA. This CDR3 is built from 14 residues. In DNA, the CDR3 is TGTGCCAGCAGCCCAGGGACTAGCGCAGACGAGCAGTACTTC. Residues: CASSPGTSADEQYF.

J is TRBJ1-4 and V is TRBV3-1 (or the pseudogene TRBV3-2); 7 nucleotides line up with TRBD1. V dropped 6 bases and J dropped 4; count of bases not matched to a gene: 5. CDR3 length: 14 residues. CDR1 is LGHDT, CDR2 YNNKEL, per germline (reference sequence). The CDR3 sequence is CASSRTGDNEKLFF. The CDR3 DNA sequence: TGTGCCAGCAGTAGGACAGGCGATAATGAAAAACTGTTTTTT.

V gene TRBV3-1 (or the pseudogene TRBV3-2) combines with J gene TRBJ2-3; 15 bases line up with TRBD2. The junction had 12 bases not matched to a gene; V was cut back by 5 bases and J by 6 bases. The germline V gene has CDR1 LGHDT and CDR2 YNNKEL (reference sequence). The CDR3 runs 18 residues. In DNA, the CDR3 is TGTGCCAGCAGCACCCGGACTAGCGGGGGGGCCTGGGTGGATACGCAGTATTTT. Protein product: CASSTRTSGGAWVDTQYF.

The rearrangement joins TRBV7-9 to TRBJ1-4; D possibly corresponds to TRBD1 (6 bases). The V end lost 5 bases, the J end lost 11 bases, and 18 bases lay between the germline ends. CDR1 and CDR2 (germline): SEHNR, FQNEAQ (reference sequence). The CDR3 totals 14 residues. CDR3 coding DNA: TGTGCCAGCAGCGGGGGGGCGCTCCCGGGGAAACTGTTTTTT. This encodes CASSGGALPGKLFF. The whole variable domain, remainder taken from reference TRBV7-9 and TRBJ1-4, is DTGVSQNPRHKITKRGQNVTFRCDPISEHNRLYWYRQTLGQGPEFLTYFQNEAQLEKSRLLSDRFSAERPKGSFSTLEIQRTEQGDSAMYLCASSGGALPGKLFFGSGTQLSVL.

The rearrangement joins TRBV6-5 to TRBJ2-7; D might be TRBD1 (5 bases). This CDR3 spans 15 amino acids. V was pared by 4 bases and J by 2 bases, with 15 bases between. Looked up from germline, CDR1 is MNHEY and CDR2 is SVGAGI. The DNA of the CDR3 is TGTGCCAGCAGTTCCCCAGGGATTCCCCCCTACGAGCAGTACTTC. This sequence encodes CASSSPGIPPYEQYF.

The rearrangement links TRBV4-1 to TRBJ1-1, with D perhaps TRBD1 (5 bases). The CDR3 runs to 13 residues. V gave up 1 base and J gave up 3 bases, with 6 bases separating them. Per the germline V gene, CDR1 is MGHRA and CDR2 is YSYEKL. The CDR3 sequence is CASSQVQDTEAFF. The CDR3 DNA is TGCGCCAGCAGCCAAGTACAGGACACTGAAGCTTTCTTT.

V usage is TRBV28 and J usage is TRBJ2-3; D perhaps matches TRBD2 (6 bases). This CDR3 is 12 amino acids long. Germline CDR1 MDHEN, CDR2 SYDVKM. The V gene lost 8 bases and the J gene lost 2 bases, with 8 bases spanning the gap. CDR3 loop: CASRGNTDTQYF. Here the CDR3 DNA reads TGTGCCAGCCGGGGGAACACAGATACGCAGTATTTT.

The chain is built from TRBV30 and TRBJ1-4; 9 nucleotides agree with TRBD1. This CDR3 is 18 amino acids long. Germline values: CDR1 GTSNPN, CDR2 SVGIG (reference sequence). V lost 4 bases to trimming and J lost 0 bases; unmatched junction nucleotides: 12. CDR3: CAWTPGQGFFSTNEKLFF. DNA for the CDR3: TGTGCCTGGACTCCGGGACAGGGTTTTTTTTCAACTAATGAAAAACTGTTTTTT. Full variable domain (rest looked up from reference TRBV30 and TRBJ1-4): SQTIHQWPATLVQPVGSPLSLECTVEGTSNPNLYWYRQAAGRGLQLLFYSVGIGQISSEVPQNLSASRPQDRQFILSSKKLLLSDSGFYLCAWTPGQGFFSTNEKLFFGSGTQLSVL.

V usage is TRBV3-1 (or the pseudogene TRBV3-2) and J usage is TRBJ2-3, with 12 bases matching TRBD2. The V segment lost 4 bases and the J segment 4 bases; nucleotides outside the gene matches: 3. In germline, CDR1 is LGHDT, CDR2 YNNKEL (reference sequence). The CDR3 length is 15 residues. In nucleotides, the CDR3 is TGTGCCAGCAGCCGCCTAGCGGGGGGGCCAGATACGCAGTATTTT. Its translation: CASSRLAGGPDTQYF.

The chain carries TRBV7-9 and TRBJ2-5; D possibly corresponds to TRBD2 (7 bases). Germline CDR1 reads SEHNR; CDR2 reads FQNEAQ (reference sequence). Trimming stripped 5 bases from V and 4 bases from J, with 17 bases between. This CDR3 contains 15 residues. CDR3 sequence reads: CASSPRGGGGETQYF. DNA for the CDR3: TGTGCCAGCAGCCCCCGCGGAGGGGGGGGAGAGACCCAGTACTTC.

The J gene is TRBJ1-2, the V gene TRBV2, with D perhaps matching TRBD1 (6 bases). This CDR3 comprises 16 residues. Germline CDR1 SNHLY, CDR2 FYNNEI. Between the trimmed V and J ends, which lost 0 bases and 0 bases, there was a span of 11 bases. The CDR3: CASSEADSSANYGYTF. CDR3 nucleotides: TGTGCCAGCAGTGAAGCGGACAGTTCGGCTAACTATGGCTACACCTTC. The full variable domain, in which reference TRBV2 and TRBJ1-2 provide the parts outside the CDR3, is EPEVTQTPSHQVTQMGQEVILRCVPISNHLYFYWYRQILGQKVEFLVSFYNNEISEKSEIFDDQFSVERPDGSNFTLKIRSTKLEDSAMYFCASSEADSSANYGYTFGSGTRLTVV.

CDR3 sequence (DNA): TGTGCCAGCAGGCCGCAGGGGTCCGGTTCACCCCTCCACTTT. Its translation is CASRPQGSGSPLHF. The V gene is TRBV5-5, the J gene TRBJ1-6; possibly TRBD1 for D (6 bases). The germline CDR1 and CDR2 sequences are SGHKS and YYEKEE (reference sequence). The ends were cut back, 5 bases at V and 9 bases at J, with 15 bases in the middle. The CDR3 is made up of 14 amino acids.

This chain uses TRBV2 with TRBJ1-2; 7 bases align to TRBD1. Germline assignment: CDR1 SNHLY and CDR2 FYNNEI. The CDR3 sequence is 16 residues long. The trim removed 6 bases at V and 2 bases at J, leaving 12 bases unmatched. CDR3 loop: CASRDGDRALNYGYTF. The CDR3 nucleotides are TGTGCCAGCAGGGACGGAGACAGGGCGCTGAACTATGGCTACACCTTC.

For the CDR3, the DNA is TGCGCCAGCAGCCCCAACTTTGAGACCCAGTACTTC. Amino acid sequence: CASSPNFETQYF. V usage is TRBV4-1 and J usage is TRBJ2-5; D uncertain. The CDR3 spans 12 residues. The germline V gene encodes CDR1 MGHRA and CDR2 YSYEKL. Trimming stripped 4 bases from V and 5 bases from J, with 8 bases between.

The chain has TRBV5-5 and TRBJ1-4; D is undetermined. The V and J ends lost 0 bases and 1 base respectively, with 7 bases between them. This CDR3 comprises 15 residues. Germline CDR1 reads SGHKS; CDR2 reads YYEKEE (reference sequence). DNA of the CDR3: TGTGCCAGCAGCTTGGTGCGGGAAACTAATGAAAAACTGTTTTTT. As protein: CASSLVRETNEKLFF.

The chain is built from TRBV6-5 and TRBJ1-1, with a tentative D call TRBD1 (6 bases). CDR3 length equals 11 residues. Trimming left V 6 bases short and J 8 bases short, with 10 bases between. Looked up from germline, CDR1 is MNHEY and CDR2 is SVGAGI. The CDR3 coding sequence is TGTGCCAGCAGCCAGACAGGCGAAGCTTTCTTT. It encodes CASSQTGEAFF.

Comment on this clone: The sample contains more than one DNA sequence encoding this CDR3. V usage is TRBV5-1 and J usage is TRBJ2-5; 7 bases agree with TRBD2. The V and J ends lost 0 bases and 2 bases, in that order; junction bases with no gene match: 4. There are 15 residues in the CDR3. Germline CDR1 reads SGHRS; CDR2 reads YFSETQ. CDR3 amino acids: CASSLEGGRQETQYF. The CDR3 DNA reads TGCGCCAGCAGCTTGGAAGGCGGGAGACAAGAGACCCAGTACTTC.

The chain combines TRBV28 with TRBJ2-2; tentative D call: TRBD2 (5 bases). V was cut by 5 bases and J by 2 bases, with 6 bases left in between. The CDR3 is 13 residues long. Looked up from germline, CDR1 is MDHEN and CDR2 is SYDVKM. CDR3 nucleotides: TGTGCCAGCAGTGGACTCAACACCGGGGAGCTGTTTTTT. Its protein is CASSGLNTGELFF.

The J gene is TRBJ2-7, the V gene TRBV28; the D gene is possibly TRBD2 (5 bases). Germline V gene data show CDR1 as MDHEN and CDR2 as SYDVKM. Trimming cost V 7 bases and J 3 bases, with 13 bases left between them. The CDR3 length is 13 residues. The CDR3 DNA is TGTGCCAGCACCCTGGACGGAGGCTACGAGCAGTACTTC. Residues: CASTLDGGYEQYF.